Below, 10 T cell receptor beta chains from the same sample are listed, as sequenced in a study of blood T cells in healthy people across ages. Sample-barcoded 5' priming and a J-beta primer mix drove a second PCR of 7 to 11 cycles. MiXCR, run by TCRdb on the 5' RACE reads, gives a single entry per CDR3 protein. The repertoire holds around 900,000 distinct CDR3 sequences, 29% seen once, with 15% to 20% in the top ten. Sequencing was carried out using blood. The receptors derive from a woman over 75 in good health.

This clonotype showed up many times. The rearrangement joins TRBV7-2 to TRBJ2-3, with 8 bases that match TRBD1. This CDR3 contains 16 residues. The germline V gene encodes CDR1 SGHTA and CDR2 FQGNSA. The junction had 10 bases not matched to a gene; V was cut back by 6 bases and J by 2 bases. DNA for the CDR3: TGTGCCAGCAGTCGACAGGGGTCGACGTACACAGATACGCAGTATTTT. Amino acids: CASSRQGSTYTDTQYF.

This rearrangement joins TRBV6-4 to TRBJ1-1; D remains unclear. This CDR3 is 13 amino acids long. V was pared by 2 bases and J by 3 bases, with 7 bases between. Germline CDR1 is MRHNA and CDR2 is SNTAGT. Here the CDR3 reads CASSDSPYTEAFF. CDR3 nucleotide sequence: TGTGCCAGCAGTGACAGCCCGTACACTGAAGCTTTCTTT.

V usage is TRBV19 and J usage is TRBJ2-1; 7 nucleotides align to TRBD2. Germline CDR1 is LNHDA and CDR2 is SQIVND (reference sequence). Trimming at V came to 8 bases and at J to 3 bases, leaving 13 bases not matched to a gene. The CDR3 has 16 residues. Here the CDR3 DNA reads TGTGCCAGTGCGGGAGATGTTGGAAAGCTCTACAATGAGCAGTTCTTC. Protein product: CASAGDVGKLYNEQFF. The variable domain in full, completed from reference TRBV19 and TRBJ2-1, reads DGGITQSPKYLFRKEGQNVTLSCEQNLNHDAMYWYRQDPGQGLRLIYYSQIVNDFQKGDIAEGYSVSREKKESFPLTVTSAQKNPTAFYLCASAGDVGKLYNEQFFGPGTRLTVL.

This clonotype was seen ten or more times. The CDR3 reads CASSLWRGGLLDNEQFF. The CDR3 bases are TGTGCCAGCAGCTTATGGCGGGGGGGCCTGTTAGACAATGAGCAGTTCTTC. The chain recombines TRBV7-2 with TRBJ2-1, with 9 bases matching TRBD2. Trimming removed 2 bases from V and 5 bases from J; junction bases left unmatched: 10. Per the germline V gene, CDR1 is SGHTA and CDR2 is FQGNSA. This CDR3 contains 17 residues. Variable domain in full (rest from reference TRBV7-2 and TRBJ2-1): GAGVSQSPSNKVTEKGKDVELRCDPISGHTALYWYRQSLGQGLEFLIYFQGNSAPDKSGLPSDRFSAERTGGSVSTLTIQRTQQEDSAVYLCASSLWRGGLLDNEQFFGPGTRLTVL.

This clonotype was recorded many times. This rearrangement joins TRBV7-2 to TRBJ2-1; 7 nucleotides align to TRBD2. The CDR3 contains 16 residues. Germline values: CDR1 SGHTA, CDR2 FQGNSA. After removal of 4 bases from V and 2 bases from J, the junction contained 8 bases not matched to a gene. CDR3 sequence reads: CASSSVGRGTYNEQFF. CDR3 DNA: TGTGCCAGCAGCTCCGTTGGGAGGGGCACCTACAATGAGCAGTTCTTC.

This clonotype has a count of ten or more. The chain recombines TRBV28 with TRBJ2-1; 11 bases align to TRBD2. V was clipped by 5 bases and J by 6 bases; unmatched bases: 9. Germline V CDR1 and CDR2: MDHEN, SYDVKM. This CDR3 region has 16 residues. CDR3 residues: CASSKPSGGKRNEQFF. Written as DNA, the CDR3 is TGTGCCAGCAGTAAACCTAGCGGGGGGAAACGCAATGAGCAGTTCTTC. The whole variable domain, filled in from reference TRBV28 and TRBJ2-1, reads DVKVTQSSRYLVKRTGEKVFLECVQDMDHENMFWYRQDPGLGLRLIYFSYDVKMKEKGDIPEGYSVSREKKERFSLILESASTNQTSMYLCASSKPSGGKRNEQFFGPGTRLTVL.

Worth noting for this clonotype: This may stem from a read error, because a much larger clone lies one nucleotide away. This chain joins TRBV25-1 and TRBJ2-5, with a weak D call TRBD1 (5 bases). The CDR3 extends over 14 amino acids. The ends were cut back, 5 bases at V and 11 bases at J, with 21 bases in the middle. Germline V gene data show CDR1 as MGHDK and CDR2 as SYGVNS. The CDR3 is CASSKKMQGNEQYF. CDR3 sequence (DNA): TGTGCCAGCAGTAAAAAGATGCAGGGAAATGAGCAGTACTTC.

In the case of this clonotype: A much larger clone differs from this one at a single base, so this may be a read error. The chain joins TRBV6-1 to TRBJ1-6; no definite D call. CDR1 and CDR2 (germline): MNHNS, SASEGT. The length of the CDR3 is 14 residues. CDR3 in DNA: TGTGCCGGCAGTTGGTCCGACGACGGTTCACCCCTCCACTTT. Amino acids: CAGSWSDDGSPLHF.

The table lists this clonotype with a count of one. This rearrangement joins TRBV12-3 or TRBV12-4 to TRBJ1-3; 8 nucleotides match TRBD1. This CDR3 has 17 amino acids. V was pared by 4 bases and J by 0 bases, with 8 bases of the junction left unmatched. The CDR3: CASSSGQGGPSGNTIYF. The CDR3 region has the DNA TGTGCCAGCAGTTCCGGACAGGGAGGACCCTCTGGAAACACCATATATTTT.

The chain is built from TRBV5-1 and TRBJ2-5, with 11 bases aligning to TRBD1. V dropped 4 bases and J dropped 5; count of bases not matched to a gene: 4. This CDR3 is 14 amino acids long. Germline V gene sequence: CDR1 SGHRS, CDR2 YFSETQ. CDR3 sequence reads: CASSTGQGGETQYF. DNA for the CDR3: TGCGCCAGCAGCACGGGACAGGGGGGGGAGACCCAGTACTTC.